The 23 T cell receptor beta chains listed next were all sequenced from one sample in a study of response to subunit inactivated influenza vaccine. MiXCR, applied by TCRdb to the RT-PCR reads, yields one record per CDR3 protein. Of more than 200,000 distinct CDR3 sequences detected, 9% to 15% appear once; the ten largest clones hold more than 7%. Sequenced material: non-naive T cells sorted from PBMCs, taken 14 to 15 days before vaccination. These receptors came from a man aged 50 to 59 who received an inactivated influenza vaccine.

The V and J genes are TRBV12-3 or TRBV12-4 and TRBJ2-3, with 8 bases that match TRBD2. The CDR3 length is 16 residues. Germline trimming cut 5 bases from V and 2 bases from J; bases unmatched to any gene: 9. Written as DNA, the CDR3 is TGTGCCAGCAGTCCTTCGGGGCGGGGGGCCACAGATACGCAGTATTTT. It yields the protein CASSPSGRGATDTQYF.

This sequence joins TRBV6-1 and TRBJ1-5; TRBD1 aligns across 8 bases. Gene TRBJ2-3 matches the end of the DNA better, so the J call may be wrong. Germline loops: CDR1 MNHNS, CDR2 SASEGT. The CDR3 runs 15 residues. This CDR3 reads CASSRGQGGNQPQYF. CDR3 nucleotide sequence: TGTGCCAGCAGTCGTGGACAGGGAGGCAATCAGCCCCAGTATTTT.

This clonotype was detected only a few times. The chain uses TRBV11-2 and TRBJ1-3, with D perhaps TRBD1 (6 bases). V gave up 3 bases and J gave up 4 bases, with 13 bases separating them. Germline loops: CDR1 SGHAT, CDR2 FQNNGV. The CDR3 spans 15 residues. In nucleotides, the CDR3 is TGTGCCAGCAGCTTGGGGGGACAAGCCGGAAACACCATATATTTT. Its protein product is CASSLGGQAGNTIYF.

This clonotype appeared a few times. The chain's CDR3 is CASSQSSNQPQHF. The DNA for the CDR3 is TGTGCCAGCAGCCAATCTAGCAATCAGCCCCAGCATTTT. V gene TRBV14 combines with J gene TRBJ1-5; D is uncertain. This CDR3 comprises 13 residues. The V end was cut by 2 bases, the J end by 0 bases, with 2 bases between. Germline V gene sequence: CDR1 SGHDN, CDR2 FVKESK.

This clonotype was recorded at least ten times. The chain uses TRBV4-3 and TRBJ2-1; D uncertain. The V gene lost 0 bases and the J gene lost 4 bases, with 13 bases spanning the gap. The CDR3 has 16 amino acids. The germline V gene has CDR1 LGHNA and CDR2 YSLEER. The CDR3 region is CASSQDMADAYNEQFF. The CDR3 DNA follows: TGCGCCAGCAGCCAAGATATGGCGGATGCGTACAATGAGCAGTTCTTC.

This chain uses TRBV5-5 with TRBJ1-1, with 8 bases identical to TRBD1. J was trimmed by 3 bases and V by 4 bases; bases with no gene match: 5. Germline CDR1 is SGHKS and CDR2 is YYEKEE (reference sequence). CDR3 length: 14 residues. The CDR3 loop is CASSPGGQDTEAFF. The CDR3 nucleotides are TGTGCCAGCAGCCCAGGGGGCCAGGACACTGAAGCTTTCTTT.

The genes are TRBV19 and TRBJ2-3; D may be TRBD2 (5 bases). There are 14 residues in the CDR3. CDR1 LNHDA and CDR2 SQIVND come from the germline V gene (reference sequence). Trimming took 4 bases from V and 0 from J, leaving 8 bases between them. The CDR3: CASSSGRSTDTQYF. CDR3 nucleotide sequence: TGTGCCAGTAGTAGCGGGCGGAGCACAGATACGCAGTATTTT. Full variable domain (outside the CDR3, taken from reference TRBV19 and TRBJ2-3): DGGITQSPKYLFRKEGQNVTLSCEQNLNHDAMYWYRQDPGQGLRLIYYSQIVNDFQKGDIAEGYSVSREKKESFPLTVTSAQKNPTAFYLCASSSGRSTDTQYFGPGTRLTVL.

The chain employs TRBV28 and TRBJ1-5; D is uncertain. Germline CDR1 is MDHEN and CDR2 is SYDVKM. The CDR3 totals 14 residues. Trimming left V 4 bases short and J 1 base short, with 8 bases between. The CDR3 loop reads CASSSHWSNQPQHF. Here the CDR3 DNA reads TGTGCCAGCAGTTCTCATTGGAGCAATCAGCCCCAGCATTTT.

This clonotype was seen a handful of times. This sequence joins TRBV2 and TRBJ2-7; D is possibly TRBD1 or TRBD2 (5 bases each). This CDR3 region has 14 residues. V was clipped by 6 bases and J by 3 bases, with 15 bases between them. Per the germline V gene, CDR1 is SNHLY and CDR2 is FYNNEI. The CDR3 DNA reads as TGTGCCAGCAGGAGGGGTCTGGCGTTCTACGAGCAGTACTTC. Its translation: CASRRGLAFYEQYF. The entire variable domain, with the rest obtained from reference TRBV2 and TRBJ2-7, is as follows: EPEVTQTPSHQVTQMGQEVILRCVPISNHLYFYWYRQILGQKVEFLVSFYNNEISEKSEIFDDQFSVERPDGSNFTLKIRSTKLEDSAMYFCASRRGLAFYEQYFGPGTRLTVT.

The chain combines TRBV15 with TRBJ2-7; D is ambiguous. Trimming removed 0 bases at V and 0 bases at J, with 9 bases between. The CDR3 covers 15 residues. Germline V gene sequence: CDR1 LNHNV, CDR2 YYDKDF (reference sequence). This CDR3 reads CATSRDLDISYEQYF. CDR3 sequence (DNA): TGTGCCACCAGCAGAGATCTAGACATCTCCTACGAGCAGTACTTC.

This clonotype was detected many times. CDR3 DNA: TGTGCCAGCAGCTTGTACAAGACCTACGAGCAGTACTTC. Translated: CASSLYKTYEQYF. The chain uses TRBV5-6 and TRBJ2-7; D gene unclear. Trimming removed 1 base from V and 2 bases from J, with 7 bases in between. Germline CDR1 is SGHDT and CDR2 is YYEEEE. This CDR3 comprises 13 residues.

There are many counts of this clonotype. The J gene is TRBJ2-3, the V gene TRBV18, with TRBD1 identical over 8 bases. The CDR3 consists of 15 residues. The trim removed 0 bases at V and 5 bases at J, leaving 4 bases unmatched. Looked up from germline, CDR1 is KGHSH and CDR2 is LQKENI. CDR3 amino acids: CASSPPRGQGDTQYF. CDR3 sequence (DNA): TGTGCCAGCTCACCACCCAGGGGGCAGGGAGATACGCAGTATTTT.

V is TRBV18 and J is TRBJ2-3; D is unresolved. The CDR3 is made up of 16 amino acids. The ends were cut back, 2 bases at V and 0 bases at J, with 12 bases in the middle. Germline-derived CDR1 and CDR2 are KGHSH and LQKENI. Here the CDR3 DNA reads TGTGCCAGCTCACCATCTAGGACCCCGAGCACAGATACGCAGTATTTT. This encodes CASSPSRTPSTDTQYF.

The CDR3 region has the DNA TGCAGTGCTAGTATTTCAGGGACCGCGCGTGTACCCGGGGAGCTGTTTTTT. This sequence encodes CSASISGTARVPGELFF. The chain uses TRBV20-1 and TRBJ2-2, with D possibly called TRBD1 or TRBD2 (5 bases each). Germline lookup yields CDR1 DFQATT and CDR2 SNEGSKA (reference sequence). V was cut by 3 bases and J by 6 bases, with 23 bases left in between. This CDR3 region has 17 residues.

This clonotype was detected only a few times. The chain recombines TRBV11-2 with TRBJ2-7, with a possible D match to TRBD2 (6 bases). The V and J ends lost 6 bases and 3 bases respectively, with 12 bases between them. The CDR3 loop spans 13 amino acids. From germline, CDR1 is SGHAT and CDR2 FQNNGV. The CDR3 nucleotides are TGTGCCAGCAGACGGGACTCTAACTACGAGCAGTACTTC. It translates to CASRRDSNYEQYF. The whole variable domain, remainder taken from reference TRBV11-2 and TRBJ2-7, is EAGVAQSPRYKIIEKRQSVAFWCNPISGHATLYWYQQILGQGPKLLIQFQNNGVVDDSQLPKDRFSAERLKGVDSTLKIQPAKLEDSAVYLCASRRDSNYEQYFGPGTRLTVT.

This clonotype was recorded a few times. This chain links TRBV3-1 with TRBJ2-1, with 14 bases identical to TRBD2. The CDR3 spans 15 residues. J was trimmed by 8 bases and V by 1 base; bases with no gene match: 1. Per germline, CDR1 LGHDT and CDR2 YNNKEL (reference sequence). CDR3 residues: CASSQGLAGGDEQFF. CDR3 coding DNA: TGTGCCAGCAGCCAAGGACTAGCGGGGGGGGATGAGCAGTTCTTC.

The V call is TRBV7-3, the J call TRBJ2-3, with TRBD1 identical over 7 bases. Germline V gives CDR1 SGHTA, CDR2 FQGTGA. The CDR3 spans 17 residues. V lost 5 bases, J lost 1 base, and 12 bases stayed unmatched. CDR3: CASSERTGAVGTDTQYF. The CDR3 DNA reads as TGTGCCAGCAGCGAAAGGACAGGCGCGGTGGGCACAGATACGCAGTATTTT.

This clonotype has a count of ten or more. The genes are TRBV6-6 and TRBJ1-1; 8 bases are a match to TRBD1. Germline values: CDR1 MNHNY, CDR2 SVGAGI (reference sequence). The V segment lost 2 bases and the J segment 11 bases; nucleotides outside the gene matches: 4. The CDR3 runs to 12 residues. DNA of the CDR3: TGTGCCAGCAGTTACGGTCGGGACAGGGCTTTCTTT. It translates to CASSYGRDRAFF.

This rearrangement joins TRBV11-2 to TRBJ1-3; D is unclear. The CDR3 loop spans 12 amino acids. Germline CDR1 is SGHAT and CDR2 is FQNNGV. V was trimmed by 3 bases and J by 4 bases, leaving 4 bases between them. CDR3 sequence: CASSFEGNTIYF. The CDR3 DNA reads as TGTGCCAGCAGCTTTGAGGGAAACACCATATATTTT.

Points on this clonotype: No conserved phenylalanine or tryptophan ends this CDR3, so it is likely a read error. The chain employs TRBV4-1 and TRBJ2-3, with a tentative D call TRBD2 (5 bases). V was trimmed by 0 bases and J by 1 base, leaving 20 bases between them. This CDR3 spans 19 amino acids. CDR1 MGHRA and CDR2 YSYEKL come from the germline V gene. CDR3 residues: CASSQEAVGPRGGTDTQYL. In nucleotides, the CDR3 is TGCGCCAGCAGCCAAGAAGCCGTCGGACCTCGGGGTGGCACAGATACGCAGTATCTT.

This clonotype has only a few counts. V and J are TRBV5-1 and TRBJ1-3; 7 bases agree with TRBD1. V trimming: 1 base; J trimming: 5 bases; junction bases outside the gene matches: 6. This CDR3 has 15 amino acids. CDR1 and CDR2 from the germline V gene are SGHRS and YFSETQ. For the CDR3, the DNA is TGCGCCAGCAGCTTGTCACCAGGGGGAAGAAACACCATATATTTT. Translation: CASSLSPGGRNTIYF.

This clonotype was counted many times. In nucleotides, the CDR3 is TGCGCCAGCAGTGCTCTGGTCACTAGCGGGGTTCATGAGCAGTTCTTC. This encodes CASSALVTSGVHEQFF. The genes are TRBV5-1 and TRBJ2-1; 10 bases line up with TRBD2. The length of the CDR3 is 16 residues. Germline trimming cut 5 bases from V and 8 bases from J; bases unmatched to any gene: 13. Germline CDR1 is SGHRS and CDR2 is YFSETQ.

This clonotype was observed a handful of times. The rearrangement uses TRBV5-1 and TRBJ2-2; TRBD1 might be the D (6 bases). Germline lookup yields CDR1 SGHRS and CDR2 YFSETQ. Trimming stripped 4 bases from V and 4 bases from J, with 11 bases between. This CDR3 comprises 14 residues. CDR3 residues: CASSPTGFTGELFF. The CDR3 DNA sequence: TGCGCCAGCAGCCCCACAGGGTTCACCGGGGAGCTGTTTTTT.